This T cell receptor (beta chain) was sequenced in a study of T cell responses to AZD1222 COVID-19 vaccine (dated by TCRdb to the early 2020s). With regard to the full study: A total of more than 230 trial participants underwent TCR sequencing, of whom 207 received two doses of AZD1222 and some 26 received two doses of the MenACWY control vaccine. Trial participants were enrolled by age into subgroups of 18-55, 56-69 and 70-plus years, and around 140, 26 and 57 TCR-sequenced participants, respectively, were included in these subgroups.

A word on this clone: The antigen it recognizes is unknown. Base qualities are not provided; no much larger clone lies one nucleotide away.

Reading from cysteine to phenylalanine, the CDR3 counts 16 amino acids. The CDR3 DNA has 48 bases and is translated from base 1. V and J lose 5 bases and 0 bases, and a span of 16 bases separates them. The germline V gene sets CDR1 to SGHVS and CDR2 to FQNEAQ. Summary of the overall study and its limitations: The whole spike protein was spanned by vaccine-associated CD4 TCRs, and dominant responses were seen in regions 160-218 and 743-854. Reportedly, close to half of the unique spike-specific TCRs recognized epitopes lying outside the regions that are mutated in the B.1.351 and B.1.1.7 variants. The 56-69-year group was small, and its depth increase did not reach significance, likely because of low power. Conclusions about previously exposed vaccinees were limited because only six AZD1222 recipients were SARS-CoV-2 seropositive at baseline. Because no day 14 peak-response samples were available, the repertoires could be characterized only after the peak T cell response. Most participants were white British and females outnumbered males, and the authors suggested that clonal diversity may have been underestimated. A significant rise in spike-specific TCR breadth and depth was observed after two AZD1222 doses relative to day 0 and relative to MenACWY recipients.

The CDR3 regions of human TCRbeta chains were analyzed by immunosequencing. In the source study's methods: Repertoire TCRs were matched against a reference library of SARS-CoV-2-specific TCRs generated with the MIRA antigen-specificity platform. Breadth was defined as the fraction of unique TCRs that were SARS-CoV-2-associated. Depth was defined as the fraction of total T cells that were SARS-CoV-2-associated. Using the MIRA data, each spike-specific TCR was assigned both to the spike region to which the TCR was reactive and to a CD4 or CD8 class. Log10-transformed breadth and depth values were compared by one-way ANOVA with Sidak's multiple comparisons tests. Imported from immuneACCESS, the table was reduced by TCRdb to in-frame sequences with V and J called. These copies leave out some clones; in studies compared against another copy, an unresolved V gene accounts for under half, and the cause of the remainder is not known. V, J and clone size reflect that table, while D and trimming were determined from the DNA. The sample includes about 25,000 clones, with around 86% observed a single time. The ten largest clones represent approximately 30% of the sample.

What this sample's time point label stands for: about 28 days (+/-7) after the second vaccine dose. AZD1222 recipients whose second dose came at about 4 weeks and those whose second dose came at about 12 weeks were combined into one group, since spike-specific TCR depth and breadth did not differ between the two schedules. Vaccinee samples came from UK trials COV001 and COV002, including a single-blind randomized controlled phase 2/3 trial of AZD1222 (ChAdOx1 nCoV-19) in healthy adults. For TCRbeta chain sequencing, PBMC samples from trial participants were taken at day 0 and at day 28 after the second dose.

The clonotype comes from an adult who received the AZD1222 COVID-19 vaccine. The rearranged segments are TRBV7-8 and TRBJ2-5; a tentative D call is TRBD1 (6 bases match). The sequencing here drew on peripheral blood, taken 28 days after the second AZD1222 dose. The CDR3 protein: CASSPGQTTYQETQYF. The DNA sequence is TGTGCCAGCAGCCCCGGACAGACGACGTACCAAGAGACCCAGTACTTC.